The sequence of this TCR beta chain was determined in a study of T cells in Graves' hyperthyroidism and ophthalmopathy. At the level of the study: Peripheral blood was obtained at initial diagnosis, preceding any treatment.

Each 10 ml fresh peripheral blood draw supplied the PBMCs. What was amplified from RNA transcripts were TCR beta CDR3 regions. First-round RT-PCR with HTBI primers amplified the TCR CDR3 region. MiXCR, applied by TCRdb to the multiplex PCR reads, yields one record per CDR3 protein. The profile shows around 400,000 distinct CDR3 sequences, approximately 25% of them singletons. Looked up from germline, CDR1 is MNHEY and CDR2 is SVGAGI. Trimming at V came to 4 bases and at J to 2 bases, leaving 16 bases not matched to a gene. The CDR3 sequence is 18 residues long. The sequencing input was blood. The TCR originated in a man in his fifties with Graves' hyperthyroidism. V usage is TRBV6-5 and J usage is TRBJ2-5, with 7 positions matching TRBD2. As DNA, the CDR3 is TGTGCCAGCAGTTCCCCCTTGGGTGGGAGGGTATTACAAGAGACCCAGTACTTC. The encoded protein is CASSSPLGGRVLQETQYF.